This T cell receptor beta chain was observed in a study of CD8 T cells in ankylosing spondylitis. Study conclusions and caveats: A motif in TCR beta, a set of roughly eight highly homologous variants, appeared characteristic of ankylosing spondylitis blood. It was reported that disease-linked clones were significantly enriched in matched ankylosing spondylitis synovial fluid.

CDR3 size: 15 residues. V shed 1 base and J 0 bases; nucleotides not matched to a gene: 3. Germline-derived CDR1 and CDR2 are DFQATT and SNEGSKA (reference sequence). With regard to this clonotype: The antigen is not known.

TCRdb re-derived calls from the 5' RACE reads in MiXCR, one entry per CDR3 protein. The sample holds about 160,000 distinct CDR3 sequences; 9.8% are singletons and the top ten take more than 12%. This chain connects TRBV20-1 to TRBJ1-2; 9 nucleotides align to TRBD1. This receptor was obtained from a female donor with ankylosing spondylitis or in good health (not recorded which). Specimen: blood, either unsorted or a sorted T cell fraction (not recorded which). The CDR3 loop is CSARGTGDPNYGYTF. CDR3 nucleotides: TGCAGTGCTAGAGGGACAGGGGACCCTAACTATGGCTACACCTTC.